This T cell receptor (beta chain) was recovered during a study of T cell changes during pregnancy in multiple sclerosis. Libraries were prepared by immunoSEQ multiplex PCR; TCRdb keeps only in-frame clonotypes and omits some of them. The sample comprises around 21,000 clones, more than 85% of which are singletons, and around 7% rests with the top ten. Germline CDR1 SGHRS, CDR2 YFSETQ. V lost 6 bases to trimming and J lost 3 bases, with 7 bases between them. The CDR3 is made up of 11 amino acids. This clonotype originated in a female donor with multiple sclerosis, enrolled in a pregnancy study. The chain employs TRBV5-1 and TRBJ2-7; D may be TRBD2 (5 bases). The sample in question was CD8+ T cells from peripheral blood mononuclear cells, obtained in the first trimester of pregnancy. The CDR3 reads CASMAGYEQYF. As DNA, the CDR3 is TGCGCCAGCATGGCGGGCTACGAGCAGTACTTC.